This TCR beta chain derives from a study of identical twins. General observations from the study: Out-of-frame alpha sequences common to twins were enriched for low generation probability.

In TCRdb, the 5' RACE reads were re-called with MiXCR into one record per CDR3 protein. The table has roughly 1,500,000 distinct CDR3 sequences, less than 35% seen once; the top ten hold 0.25% to 0.3%. In this sample, this clonotype turned up a few times. What it binds is unknown. This CDR3 is 16 amino acids long. V was shortened by 5 bases and J by 2 bases, with 16 bases between the two germline ends. Germline CDR1 reads SGHAT; CDR2 reads FQNNGV. Source material: cord blood. The chain employs TRBV11-2 and TRBJ2-1, with D perhaps assigned TRBD1 or TRBD2 (6 bases each). This sequence was found in a newborn girl in good health. CDR3 sequence: CASSKLRGLTYNEQFF. The CDR3 DNA is TGTGCCAGCAGCAAACTACGGGGGCTAACCTACAATGAGCAGTTCTTC.